This TCR beta chain was recorded in a study of CD8+CD57+ T cells in acquired aplastic anemia. V was pared by 3 bases and J by 10 bases, with 9 bases of the junction left unmatched. The CDR3 is 13 amino acids. The germline V gene encodes CDR1 DFQATT and CDR2 SNEGSKA (reference sequence). This clonotype occurred many times. Its antigen remains unknown. Study-wide results and caveats: CD8+ Simpson's diversity showed no significant patient-control difference. Roughly 28 was the count of CD8+ CDR3 sequences that patients shared with controls.

It was patients with CD8+CD57+ cell expansion by flow cytometry who were chosen for sequencing. There were no patients without severe acquired aplastic anemia. Patients were therapy-naive when their blood was sampled. The study profiled TCR beta VDJ and CDR3 using genomic DNA as template. MiXCR was run by TCRdb on the reads, yielding one entry per CDR3 protein. The table includes 200,000 or so distinct CDR3 sequences, around half detected once. The sequenced sample consisted of sorted CD4+, CD8+, or CD8+CD57+ T cells (not recorded which) from PBMCs. The chain is built from TRBV20-1 and TRBJ2-1; 7 bases are a match to TRBD1. The receptor's source is a human donor with aplastic anemia. The CDR3 spells CSASEVGGREQFF. The CDR3, as DNA: TGCAGTGCTAGCGAGGTAGGGGGCAGAGAGCAGTTCTTC.